This record covers a single T cell receptor beta chain. Its antigen remains unidentified. No qualities accompany the bases; no much larger clone lies one base away. TCRbeta CDR3 regions were amplified from genomic DNA using the immunoSEQ Assay, a bias-controlled multiplex PCR. The paper's processing steps were these. Nucleated cell counts per sample were estimated from amplification of reference gene primers within the assay. To quantify the absolute abundance of each unique TCRbeta CDR3 rearrangement, sequence reads were collapsed and filtered. For each sample, productive Simpson clonality was calculated as the square root of Simpson's diversity index over productive rearrangements. This is the immuneACCESS table as TCRdb keeps it, with only in-frame sequences that have V and J called. A part of the clones is gone; compared with another copy, unresolved V genes explain less than half, and the rest is unexplained. V and J calls and clone size are as listed in that table; D and trimming were resolved from the DNA. This sample holds around 270,000 clones; approximately 89% were observed only once. The top ten clones comprise 2.5% to 3.5% of the sample.

V and J lose 1 base and 5 bases, and a span of 11 bases separates them. Taken from cysteine to phenylalanine, the CDR3 has 14 residues. The entry retains the CDR3 DNA only, 42 bases that are in frame from base 1. The germline V gene encodes CDR1 KGHSH and CDR2 LQKENI. Participants in the prospective study were aged roughly 18 to 100 years, lived in 24 United States geographic areas, and enrolled through a virtual design. In the prospective study, cohorts were assigned on the basis of participant-reported clinical history obtained from a screening survey and a study questionnaire. Exposed participants were defined as having been in contact with someone with a PCR-confirmed or clinician-diagnosed COVID-19 case within 2 weeks of study entry. In the prospective study, whole blood, serum and a nasopharyngeal or oropharyngeal swab were collected from each participant by mobile phlebotomists. Over a roughly 2-month period, participants in the prospective study had the option of providing additional blood draws and questionnaires. Before DNA extraction, blood samples from the prospective study were shipped at room temperature or frozen.

This sample was taken from a study of blood T cell repertoires in COVID-19 (TCRdb year 2020). With regard to the full study: Collaborator samples came from the United States, Italy and Spain and covered acute and convalescent phases of COVID-19. The material from the prospective study consisted of cDNA or gDNA derived from T cells, B-cell-depleted T cells, or PBMCs. A de-identified subject ID, COVID-19 status, age in years and sex were almost always included in the sample metadata. Deeply sampled blood TCRbeta repertoires from subjects exposed to, actively infected with, or recovered from COVID-19 were included in the dataset. The repertoires were released in a freely available public database meant as a resource for research on the immune response to SARS-CoV-2. The samples were drawn from two sources: the first 160 participants of the ongoing ImmuneRACE study, and 1,254 subjects contributed by 6 global collaborators. Where available, HLA class I and class II types were taken from metadata supplied by the sample provider and were not determined by assay-based typing.

Points the paper makes about the study in general: How much clinical and demographic metadata was included differed by source and by participant, and the metadata was provided uncurated.

Sequencing was carried out using PBMCs or T cells enriched from blood (not recorded which). The origin of this receptor is a middle-aged woman who had been exposed to COVID-19. The rearranged chain carries TRBV18 and TRBJ2-5; tentative D gene TRBD2, with 6 bases matching. The CDR3 region has the sequence CASSPQVEGETQYF. At the DNA level, the sequence is TGTGCCAGCTCACCACAGGTGGAGGGGGAGACCCAGTACTTC. Reference TRBV18 and TRBJ2-5 proteins supply the regions before and after the CDR3; the full variable domain is: NAGVMQNPRHLVRRRGQEARLRCSPMKGHSHVYWYRQLPEEGLKFMVYLQKENIIDESGMPKERFSAEFPKEGPSILRIQQVVRGDSAAYFCASSPQVEGETQYFGPGTRLLVL.